This T cell receptor (beta chain) was obtained from a study of PD-1 blockade in classical Hodgkin lymphoma. Time point indicated: cycle 4 day 1 (C4D1), after 6 weeks of nivolumab. Brentuximab vedotin exposure varied, and every patient relapsed after autologous stem cell transplantation. Profiling relied on immunoSEQ multiplex PCR, and the TCRdb table lists in-frame clones only, not all of them. There are around 25,000 clones in the sample; 72% occur only once, and around 3.3% lies in the top ten. The ends lost 5 bases at V and 6 bases at J; junction bases unmatched: 6. The length of the CDR3 is 14 residues. Germline CDR1 and CDR2: LNHDA and SQIVND (reference sequence). Whole-study findings and limits: It was CD4+ TCR diversity, not CD8+, that rose significantly by C4D1.

A remark on this clone: As yet, its antigen is unknown.

This clonotype originated in a human donor with classical Hodgkin lymphoma. The J gene is TRBJ2-3, the V gene TRBV19; 9 nucleotides match TRBD2. The sample here was peripheral blood mononuclear cells (PBMCs), taken before the fourth cycle of nivolumab. CDR3 coding DNA: TGTGCCAGTAGTCCTGTAGCGGGAGCGGATACGCAGTATTTT. This sequence encodes CASSPVAGADTQYF.